These 14 T cell receptor beta chains came from one sample sequenced in a study of blood T cell repertoires in COVID-19. Clones were read by immunoSEQ multiplex PCR, and TCRdb kept only the in-frame ones, dropping some. The data show about 120,000 clones, with 70% to 80% seen just once and roughly 7.9% held by the top ten. Sequenced material: peripheral blood. These receptors were obtained from a human donor in a cohort sampled during active COVID-19.

The chain has TRBV30 and TRBJ1-6; TRBD1 might be the D (6 bases). CDR3 size: 13 residues. Trimming shortened V by 6 bases and J by 1 base, and 7 bases separated the two germline ends. CDR1 is GTSNPN and CDR2 is SVGIG in the germline V gene (reference sequence). CDR3 DNA sequence: TGTGCCTGCGGACAGTCCTATAATTCACCCCTCCACTTT. This sequence encodes CACGQSYNSPLHF.

This clone was detected only a few times. The chain uses TRBV5-6 and TRBJ1-1; 10 nucleotides agree with TRBD1. Germline assignment: CDR1 SGHDT and CDR2 YYEEEE. The V segment lost 2 bases and the J segment 5 bases; nucleotides outside the gene matches: 6. This CDR3 is 15 amino acids long. The DNA for the CDR3 is TGTGCCAGCAGCTTACCCGGGACAGGGGTGACTGAAGCTTTCTTT. Translated, it gives CASSLPGTGVTEAFF.

V and J are TRBV5-5 and TRBJ2-1; no firm D call. Germline CDR1 and CDR2: SGHKS and YYEKEE (reference sequence). Between the trimmed V and J ends, which lost 5 bases and 2 bases, there was a span of 8 bases. The CDR3 has 13 amino acids. Written as DNA, the CDR3 is TGTGCCAGCAGTCCCGAGACCTACAATGAGCAGTTCTTC. Protein: CASSPETYNEQFF.

This clone has a single count. The rearrangement joins TRBV27 to TRBJ1-4; 8 bases are a match to TRBD1. Germline V CDR1 and CDR2: MNHEY, SMNVEV (reference sequence). After removal of 6 bases from V and 7 bases from J, the junction contained 7 bases not matched to a gene. The CDR3 extends over 14 amino acids. The CDR3 DNA reads TGTGCCAGCAGGGACAGGGTTCGTAGTGAAAAACTGTTTTTT. As protein: CASRDRVRSEKLFF.

This sequence joins TRBV19 and TRBJ2-7; 9 nucleotides line up with TRBD1. The CDR3 totals 15 residues. Germline V CDR1 and CDR2: LNHDA, SQIVND (reference sequence). The trim removed 2 bases at V and 6 bases at J, leaving 8 bases unmatched. CDR3 sequence (DNA): TGTGCCAGTAGTATAATTGACAGGGGGGTTCGCGAGCAGTACTTC. This sequence encodes CASSIIDRGVREQYF. The full variable domain, rest sourced from reference TRBV19 and TRBJ2-7, is DGGITQSPKYLFRKEGQNVTLSCEQNLNHDAMYWYRQDPGQGLRLIYYSQIVNDFQKGDIAEGYSVSREKKESFPLTVTSAQKNPTAFYLCASSIIDRGVREQYFGPGTRLTVT.

The gene calls are TRBV5-4 and TRBJ2-1; maybe TRBD2 (7 bases). Germline V gene lookup returns CDR1 SGHNT and CDR2 YYREEE (reference sequence). The CDR3 contains 14 residues. Trimming removed 4 bases from V and 6 bases from J, with 14 bases in between. CDR3 bases: TGTGCCAGCAGCGAGGGGGGGCAAGGCAATGAGCAGTTCTTC. Protein product: CASSEGGQGNEQFF.

The chain joins TRBV2 to TRBJ1-1; D gene uncertain. The V and J ends lost 8 bases and 2 bases respectively, with 6 bases between them. Germline V lookup: CDR1 SNHLY, CDR2 FYNNEI. The length of the CDR3 is 11 residues. The CDR3 nucleotides are TGTGCCAGCGCCTATAACACTGAAGCTTTCTTT. This sequence encodes CASAYNTEAFF.

V is TRBV5-1 and J is TRBJ1-6, with D possibly being TRBD1 (6 bases). V lost 3 bases, J lost 9 bases, and 13 bases lay in between. The CDR3 covers 14 residues. Germline V gene sequence: CDR1 SGHRS, CDR2 YFSETQ. Written as DNA, the CDR3 is TGCGCCAGCAGCTCCGAGACAGGTGCTTCACCCCTCCACTTT. Protein: CASSSETGASPLHF.

This clone was counted a few times. This chain joins TRBV9 and TRBJ1-6; D might be TRBD1 (5 bases). Germline loops: CDR1 SGDLS, CDR2 YYNGEE. The CDR3 contains 15 residues. V was shortened by 3 bases and J by 4 bases, with 11 bases between the two germline ends. Here the CDR3 reads CASSAGTPYNSPLHF. The DNA for the CDR3 is TGTGCCAGCAGCGCAGGGACTCCTTATAATTCACCCCTCCACTTT.

This clone was counted a single time. The chain has TRBV27 and TRBJ2-3; 10 nucleotides match TRBD2. The junction had 10 bases not matched to a gene; V was cut back by 4 bases and J by 0 bases. Germline V gene lookup returns CDR1 MNHEY and CDR2 SMNVEV (reference sequence). There are 18 residues in the CDR3. The CDR3 bases are TGTGCCAGCAGTTCCTTCTTAGGGACTAGCGCTAGCACAGATACGCAGTATTTT. Translated: CASSSFLGTSASTDTQYF.

V is TRBV6-5 and J is TRBJ1-1; a weak D match, TRBD1 (5 bases). This CDR3 region has 15 residues. Per the germline V gene, CDR1 is MNHEY and CDR2 is SVGAGI. Trimming stripped 6 bases from V and 1 base from J, with 15 bases between. CDR3 region: CASSLIGTGNTEAFF. The CDR3 DNA reads TGTGCCAGCAGCCTGATCGGTACAGGGAACACTGAAGCTTTCTTT.

This clone was counted only a few times. This rearrangement joins TRBV15 to TRBJ1-3, with D possibly TRBD1 on 5 matching bases. Deletions cut 0 bases from V and 4 bases from J, with 10 bases between. Germline V CDR1 and CDR2: LNHNV, YYDKDF (reference sequence). The CDR3 covers 15 residues. This CDR3 is CATSRDGAYGNTIYF. In DNA, the CDR3 is TGTGCCACCAGCAGAGATGGGGCCTACGGAAACACCATATATTTT.

This clone appeared a single time. The V call is TRBV9, the J call TRBJ1-2; TRBD1 agrees at 8 bases. CDR1 is SGDLS, CDR2 YYNGEE, per germline. This CDR3 has 14 amino acids. V lost 3 bases and J lost 4; bases outside the gene matches: 5. The CDR3, as DNA: TGTGCCAGCAGCGCGGACAGGGAGACCTATGGCTACACCTTC. Its protein is CASSADRETYGYTF.

The rearrangement links TRBV3-1 (or the pseudogene TRBV3-2) to TRBJ2-7; 7 nucleotides line up with TRBD2. This CDR3 has 15 residues. Trimming cost V 3 bases and J 2 bases; bases outside gene matches: 7. Looked up from germline, CDR1 is LGHDT and CDR2 is YNNKEL (reference sequence). For the CDR3, the DNA is TGTGCCAGCAGCCAGGGGGGGACCGCCACCTACGAGCAGTACTTC. Amino acid sequence: CASSQGGTATYEQYF.